Listed here is a single TCR beta chain. These data belong to a study of shared T cell receptors in the human thymus. V lost 4 bases and J 4 bases, leaving 12 bases between the germline ends. Germline values: CDR1 SGHTS, CDR2 YDEGEE. The CDR3 covers 14 residues. TCRdb keeps only in-frame clones here, not all; method: immunoSEQ multiplex PCR. There are a few hundred thousand clones in the sample; roughly 94% occur only once, and around 0.019% lies in the top ten. Sequencing was carried out using thymocytes. The chain is built from TRBV5-8 and TRBJ1-3; D gene unclear. The source of this sequence is a human donor. The CDR3, as DNA: TGTGCCAGCAGCCCGCCCCGGGCCGGAAACACCATATATTTT. Protein product: CASSPPRAGNTIYF.